This entry lists 20 T cell receptor beta chains sequenced from one sample in a study of blood T cell repertoires in COVID-19 (dated by TCRdb to the early 2020s). The protocol used for the library was the immunoSEQ multiplex PCR assay. In its TCRdb copy, this immuneACCESS table keeps in-frame sequences only and misses some clones. Where compared with another copy, unresolved V genes explain less than half of these, and the others have no known cause. Here the sample has 47,000 or so clones; 80% to 90% occur a single time. The ten largest make up 2.5% to 3.5% of the sample. Input material: peripheral blood. These receptors all stem from a woman between 55 and 75 years old with acute or convalescent COVID-19.

The V gene is TRBV28, the J gene TRBJ1-2; D is possibly TRBD1 (5 bases). CDR1 is MDHEN and CDR2 is SYDVKM in the germline V gene. V gave up 2 bases and J gave up 2 bases, with 12 bases separating them. The CDR3 runs to 15 residues. The CDR3: CASSLGWGRNYGYTF. The CDR3 DNA is TGTGCCAGCAGTTTAGGGTGGGGGAGGAACTATGGCTACACCTTC.

The V and J genes are TRBV29-1 and TRBJ2-1; 9 positions match TRBD2. The CDR3 is 15 residues long. Trimming cost V 6 bases and J 4 bases; bases outside gene matches: 10. Germline CDR1 and CDR2: SQVTM and ANQGSEA. CDR3 protein: CSVHLLAGLYNEQFF. The CDR3, as DNA: TGCAGCGTGCACCTACTAGCGGGCCTATACAATGAGCAGTTCTTC.

V is TRBV24-1 and J is TRBJ1-2, with 7 bases aligning to TRBD1. CDR1 and CDR2 from the germline V gene are KGHDR and SFDVKD. V shed 2 bases, J shed 1 base, and the junction held 3 bases outside the gene matches. This CDR3 is built from 15 residues. The CDR3 DNA reads TGTGCCACCAGTGATTCAGGGGGAGGTAACTATGGCTACACCTTC. This translates into CATSDSGGGNYGYTF.

About this clone itself: This same CDR3 is encoded by further DNA sequences in the sample. The chain has TRBV24-1 and TRBJ1-1, with a weak D call TRBD1 (5 bases). This CDR3 has 13 residues. V dropped 5 bases and J dropped 1 base, with 7 bases sitting between them. CDR1 KGHDR and CDR2 SFDVKD come from the germline V gene. In DNA form, the CDR3 reads TGTGCCACCAGTGGCGGGGGGAACACTGAAGCTTTCTTT. It translates to CATSGGGNTEAFF.

The V gene is TRBV28, the J gene TRBJ1-3; possibly TRBD1 for D (5 bases). CDR3 length equals 16 residues. Trimming pared 5 bases from V and 3 bases from J, leaving 17 bases between. Germline V lookup: CDR1 MDHEN, CDR2 SYDVKM. The CDR3 loop is CASSTNSGSLGNTIYF. CDR3 bases: TGTGCCAGCAGTACGAACTCAGGGTCTCTTGGAAACACCATATATTTT.

This sequence joins TRBV6-4 and TRBJ1-1, with a weak D call TRBD1 (5 bases). The CDR3 extends over 14 amino acids. Per germline, CDR1 MRHNA and CDR2 SNTAGT. With 8 bases removed from V and 1 base from J, the gap between germline ends came to 14 bases. CDR3 amino acids: CASAPGGANTEAFF. The CDR3 nucleotides read TGTGCCAGCGCACCCGGAGGGGCGAACACTGAAGCTTTCTTT.

Turning to this clone: Germline is not matched at one junction end, which may reflect a read error. This chain connects TRBV7-7 to TRBJ2-1, with a weak D call TRBD1 (5 bases). CDR1 is SSHAT and CDR2 is FNYEAQ in the germline V gene (reference sequence). CDR3 length: 16 residues. The CDR3 is CASSRWGVLSDNEQFF. For the CDR3, the DNA is TGTGCTAGCAGCCGGTGGGGCGTCCTATCCGACAATGAGCAGTTCTTC.

The chain carries TRBV7-2 and TRBJ2-2; D uncertain. With 2 bases removed from V and 4 bases from J, the gap between germline ends came to 5 bases. CDR1 SGHTA and CDR2 FQGNSA come from the germline V gene. This CDR3 is 13 amino acids long. DNA of the CDR3: TGTGCCAGCAGCTTAAGGAGCACCGGGGAGCTGTTTTTT. Translated, it gives CASSLRSTGELFF.

The genes are TRBV28 and TRBJ1-3, with a possible D match to TRBD1 (6 bases). The CDR3 is 15 amino acids. V was clipped by 5 bases and J by 4 bases, with 15 bases between them. Germline CDR1 MDHEN, CDR2 SYDVKM. Here the CDR3 DNA reads TGTGCCAGCAGTGCCCCGCGGGGGCTCGGAAACACCATATATTTT. Its translation is CASSAPRGLGNTIYF.

V is TRBV1 and J is TRBJ2-1; no check of the table's D call, TRBD1, against the DNA was made. TRBV1 is classified as a pseudogene. CDR3 size: 16 residues. The CDR3 reads CTSSHPTGCGVVERFF. CDR3 nucleotide sequence: TGCACCAGCAGCCACCCTACAGGGTGTGGGGTGGTGGAGCGGTTCTTC.

The V call is TRBV30, the J call TRBJ2-1; TRBD2 matches 11 bases. Trimming cost V 4 bases and J 9 bases; bases outside gene matches: 11. The CDR3 runs 15 residues. The germline V gene encodes CDR1 GTSNPN and CDR2 SVGIG (reference sequence). The CDR3 protein is CAWIQLAGELREQFF. CDR3 nucleotides: TGTGCCTGGATCCAACTAGCGGGAGAATTGCGTGAGCAGTTCTTC.

This chain's CDR3 is CAIRDNGNTIYF. The DNA for the CDR3 is TGTGCCATCAGGGACAACGGAAACACCATATATTTT. The J gene is TRBJ1-3, the V gene TRBV10-3; tentatively, D is TRBD1 (5 bases). The ends were cut back, 6 bases at V and 4 bases at J, with 7 bases in the middle. CDR1 and CDR2 (germline): ENHRY, SYGVKD. This CDR3 comprises 12 residues.

This clone was observed a few times. The rearrangement uses TRBV4-1 and TRBJ2-6, with D tentatively TRBD1 (5 bases). The V gene lost 1 base and the J gene lost 0 bases, with 10 bases spanning the gap. The CDR3 has 17 residues. Germline V gene lookup returns CDR1 MGHRA and CDR2 YSYEKL. This CDR3 reads CASSQVVQGSGANVLTF. CDR3 coding DNA: TGCGCCAGCAGCCAAGTAGTCCAGGGCTCTGGGGCCAACGTCCTGACTTTC.

The chain joins TRBV3-1 (or the pseudogene TRBV3-2) to TRBJ1-1, with D possibly matching TRBD1 (5 bases). CDR3 length: 14 residues. Germline loops: CDR1 LGHDT, CDR2 YNNKEL (reference sequence). V shed 4 bases and J shed 2 bases, with 11 bases lying between them. DNA for the CDR3: TGTGCCAGCAGCCGGGCCGGGGGTAACACTGAAGCTTTCTTT. Translating gives CASSRAGGNTEAFF.

The CDR3, as DNA: TGTGCCAGCAGTTACTCGAGGGGGCCATACTATGGCTACACCTTC. Amino acid sequence: CASSYSRGPYYGYTF. The gene calls are TRBV6-5 and TRBJ1-2, with TRBD1 matching over 7 bases. V was pared by 0 bases and J by 3 bases, with 4 bases of the junction left unmatched. Germline V gives CDR1 MNHEY, CDR2 SVGAGI. CDR3 size: 15 residues.

The V and J genes are TRBV18 and TRBJ2-2, with TRBD1 identical over 7 bases. CDR1 KGHSH and CDR2 LQKENI come from the germline V gene. The ends lost 6 bases at V and 5 bases at J; junction bases unmatched: 6. The length of the CDR3 is 14 residues. The CDR3 DNA reads TGTGCCAGCTCCCAACGGGACAGTACCGGGGAGCTGTTTTTT. It yields the protein CASSQRDSTGELFF.

The V and J genes are TRBV19 and TRBJ2-5, with TRBD1 identical over 8 bases. CDR3 length: 17 residues. J lost 4 bases, V lost 1 base, and 11 bases had no gene match. Germline V gene data show CDR1 as LNHDA and CDR2 as SQIVND (reference sequence). In DNA, the CDR3 is TGTGCCAGTAGTATAGGTTGGGCAGGGGGCGGCGGAGAGACCCAGTACTTC. Its protein is CASSIGWAGGGGETQYF.

The V gene is TRBV28, the J gene TRBJ1-5, with 7 positions matching TRBD1. Germline values: CDR1 MDHEN, CDR2 SYDVKM. The trim removed 5 bases at V and 0 bases at J, leaving 7 bases unmatched. The CDR3 has 16 amino acids. The CDR3 sequence is CASSPENRGSNQPQHF. The DNA of the CDR3 is TGTGCCAGCAGTCCCGAAAACAGGGGTAGCAATCAGCCCCAGCATTTT.

Only one count was recorded for this clone. The genes are TRBV5-6 and TRBJ1-5; the match to TRBD1 covers 7 bases. This CDR3 contains 14 residues. V trimming: 4 bases; J trimming: 7 bases; junction bases outside the gene matches: 8. CDR1 and CDR2 from the germline V gene are SGHDT and YYEEEE. The CDR3: CASSRQGRGQPQHF. For the CDR3, the DNA is TGTGCCAGCAGCCGACAGGGACGGGGGCAGCCCCAGCATTTT.

This rearrangement joins TRBV7-2 to TRBJ1-2; no clear D gene. The ends were cut back, 5 bases at V and 2 bases at J, with 9 bases in the middle. The CDR3 runs 13 residues. Germline V CDR1 and CDR2: SGHTA, FQGNSA. The chain's CDR3 is CASSGDGNYGYTF. CDR3 nucleotide sequence: TGTGCCAGCAGCGGCGACGGGAACTATGGCTACACCTTC. Using reference TRBV7-2 and TRBJ1-2 for the parts outside the CDR3, the full variable domain is GAGVSQSPSNKVTEKGKDVELRCDPISGHTALYWYRQSLGQGLEFLIYFQGNSAPDKSGLPSDRFSAERTGGSVSTLTIQRTQQEDSAVYLCASSGDGNYGYTFGSGTRLTVV.